This TCR beta chain derives from a study of blood T cell repertoires in COVID-19. Repertoires were generated with immunoSEQ multiplex PCR, while TCRdb's copy carries only in-frame clones and drops some. The table has some 170,000 clones, 87% seen once. This CDR3 contains 15 residues. Germline V lookup: CDR1 KGHSH, CDR2 LQKENI. V lost 3 bases and J lost 3, with 14 bases in between. Input material: peripheral blood. The receptor comes from a woman in her 50s with acute or convalescent COVID-19. The chain is built from TRBV18 and TRBJ1-1, with a possible D match to TRBD1 (6 bases). The CDR3 loop reads CASSPQTGSYTEAFF. The CDR3 nucleotides read TGTGCCAGCTCACCTCAGACAGGATCCTACACTGAAGCTTTCTTT.